Below, one T cell receptor (beta chain) is given with its context. The data originate from a study of blood T cell repertoires in COVID-19. As handled by the study authors: Amplification with reference gene primers provided the estimates of nucleated cell counts. Assay: immunoSEQ multiplex PCR; the TCRdb copy retains only in-frame clones and omits some. The DNA was the basis for D and trimming; V, J and clone size are from that table. The table records about 58,000 clones, around 89% of them present only once. Looked up from germline, CDR1 is MNHEY and CDR2 is SMNVEV (reference sequence). V gave up 4 bases and J gave up 0 bases; unmatched junction bases: 4. The CDR3 runs 16 residues.

This TCR was recovered from a man in his sixties with acute or convalescent COVID-19. V and J are TRBV27 and TRBJ2-2; 8 positions match TRBD1. Material for sequencing was peripheral blood. This chain's CDR3 is CASSWDRPANTGELFF. In DNA, the CDR3 is TGTGCCAGCAGTTGGGACAGGCCCGCGAACACCGGGGAGCTGTTTTTT.